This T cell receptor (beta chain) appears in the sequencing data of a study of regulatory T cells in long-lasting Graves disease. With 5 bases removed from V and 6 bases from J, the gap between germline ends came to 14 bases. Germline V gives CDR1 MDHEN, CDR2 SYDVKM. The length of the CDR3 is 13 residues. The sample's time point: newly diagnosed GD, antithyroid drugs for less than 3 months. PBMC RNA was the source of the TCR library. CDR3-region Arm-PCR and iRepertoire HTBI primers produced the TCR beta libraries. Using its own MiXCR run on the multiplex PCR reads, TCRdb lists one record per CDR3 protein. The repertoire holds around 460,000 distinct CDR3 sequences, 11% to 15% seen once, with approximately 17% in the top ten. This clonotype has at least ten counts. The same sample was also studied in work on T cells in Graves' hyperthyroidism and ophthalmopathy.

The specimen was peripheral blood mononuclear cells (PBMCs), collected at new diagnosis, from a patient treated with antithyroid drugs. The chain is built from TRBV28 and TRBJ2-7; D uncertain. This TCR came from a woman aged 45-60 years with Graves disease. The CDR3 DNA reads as TGTGCCAGCAGTCTTGCTGTGACCTTCGAGCAGTACTTC. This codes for CASSLAVTFEQYF.